Shown below are 17 T cell receptor beta chains from a single sample sequenced in a study of cytomegalovirus exposure and HLA in healthy donors. The PCR used 60 Vbeta and 13 Jbeta primers. TCRdb's copy holds only in-frame clones and misses some; the assay was immunoSEQ multiplex PCR. This table has 150,000 to 200,000 clones, approximately 79% appearing once. The source material was PBMCs. The receptors here all came from a woman in her 40s in good health and CMV-seronegative.

V usage is TRBV15 and J usage is TRBJ2-1; 9 bases are a match to TRBD1. Germline assignment: CDR1 LNHNV and CDR2 YYDKDF (reference sequence). This CDR3 spans 13 amino acids. The junction had 2 bases not matched to a gene; V was cut back by 3 bases and J by 8 bases. The CDR3 region has the DNA TGTGCCACCAGCAGGGGACAGGGCGATGAGCAGTTCTTC. This encodes CATSRGQGDEQFF.

The chain links TRBV6-1 to TRBJ2-3; 9 bases line up with TRBD1. Germline V gene data show CDR1 as MNHNS and CDR2 as SASEGT. Losses at the gene ends were 2 bases for V and 1 base for J; bases not matched to a gene: 10. The CDR3 spans 18 residues. The CDR3 bases are TGTGCCAGCAGTGAATTCCTGGGGACAGGGATACGCACAGATACGCAGTATTTT. Its translation: CASSEFLGTGIRTDTQYF.

This clone was detected a few times. The rearrangement joins TRBV19 to TRBJ1-5; tentatively, D is TRBD1 (5 bases). The CDR3 is 13 amino acids. Germline V gene data show CDR1 as LNHDA and CDR2 as SQIVND (reference sequence). The V and J ends lost 10 bases and 6 bases respectively, with 16 bases between them. CDR3 in amino acids: CAISRQGGQPQHF. The CDR3 DNA is TGTGCCATATCCCGGCAGGGCGGTCAGCCCCAGCATTTT.

The chain is built from TRBV19 and TRBJ1-1; no reliable D call. This CDR3 is 15 amino acids long. The germline V gene encodes CDR1 LNHDA and CDR2 SQIVND (reference sequence). V was pared by 3 bases and J by 2 bases, with 13 bases between. This chain's CDR3 is CASSMEQSLNTEAFF. CDR3 sequence (DNA): TGTGCCAGTAGTATGGAGCAGAGTCTCAACACTGAAGCTTTCTTT.

V usage is TRBV18 and J usage is TRBJ1-1; a weak D match, TRBD1 (6 bases). The ends were cut back, 6 bases at V and 5 bases at J, with 13 bases in the middle. The CDR3 runs to 13 residues. Germline CDR1 reads KGHSH; CDR2 reads LQKENI. CDR3 sequence reads: CASSGTMETEAFF. CDR3 DNA sequence: TGTGCCAGCTCGGGGACAATGGAGACTGAAGCTTTCTTT. Looking up the rest from reference TRBV18 and TRBJ1-1 gives the full variable domain: NAGVMQNPRHLVRRRGQEARLRCSPMKGHSHVYWYRQLPEEGLKFMVYLQKENIIDESGMPKERFSAEFPKEGPSILRIQQVVRGDSAAYFCASSGTMETEAFFGQGTRLTVV.

The V and J genes are TRBV27 and TRBJ2-7, with D perhaps matching TRBD1 (7 bases). Trimming stripped 1 base from V and 6 bases from J, with 13 bases between. The CDR3 consists of 14 residues. From germline, CDR1 is MNHEY and CDR2 SMNVEV (reference sequence). CDR3 DNA: TGTGCCAGCAGTTTATATCAGGGGGGAGGCGAGCAGTACTTC. Its translation: CASSLYQGGGEQYF.

This clone turned up a few times. J is TRBJ2-5 and V is TRBV7-6; 12 nucleotides align to TRBD2. The J call may be wrong; the DNA end is better matched by TRBJ2-7. Looked up from germline, CDR1 is SGHVS and CDR2 is FNYEAQ. CDR3 length equals 15 residues. The CDR3 here is CASSLVGLAGSEQYF. The CDR3 DNA sequence: TGTGCCAGCAGCTTAGTCGGACTAGCGGGATCCGAGCAGTACTTC.

The chain combines TRBV6-5 with TRBJ2-1; 8 bases match TRBD1. This CDR3 is 16 amino acids long. V dropped 4 bases and J dropped 6; count of bases not matched to a gene: 11. Per germline, CDR1 MNHEY and CDR2 SVGAGI. The CDR3: CASSFRQGPLFNEQFF. The CDR3 DNA reads TGTGCCAGCAGTTTCCGACAGGGGCCCCTTTTCAATGAGCAGTTCTTC.

This rearrangement joins TRBV15 to TRBJ2-7, with TRBD2 matching 10 bases. CDR1 and CDR2 (germline): LNHNV, YYDKDF (reference sequence). J gave up 4 bases and V 0 bases, and 12 bases lay outside the gene matches. This CDR3 comprises 18 residues. CDR3 in amino acids: CATSRDSPTSGFPYEQYF. In nucleotides, the CDR3 is TGTGCCACCAGCAGAGATTCTCCGACTAGCGGGTTTCCGTACGAGCAGTACTTC.

The rearrangement joins TRBV18 to TRBJ2-5, with D tentatively TRBD1 (5 bases). CDR1 is KGHSH, CDR2 LQKENI, per germline. CDR3 length: 13 residues. The ends were cut back, 3 bases at V and 5 bases at J, with 10 bases in the middle. As DNA, the CDR3 is TGTGCCAGCTCACCGGACACCCCGGAGACCCAGTACTTC. As protein: CASSPDTPETQYF.

J is TRBJ2-5 and V is TRBV7-2; 9 nucleotides match TRBD1. Germline CDR1 SGHTA, CDR2 FQGNSA. CDR3 length: 16 amino acids. With 1 base clipped from V and 1 base from J, the junction kept 4 bases outside the gene matches. The CDR3 loop reads CASSLGDRAIQETQYF. In DNA form, the CDR3 reads TGTGCCAGCAGCTTAGGGGACAGGGCCATCCAAGAGACCCAGTACTTC.

This chain connects TRBV4-1 to TRBJ1-4; D call uncertain. Germline V lookup: CDR1 MGHRA, CDR2 YSYEKL. With 5 bases removed from V and 8 bases from J, the gap between germline ends came to 9 bases. The CDR3 length is 12 residues. The CDR3 protein is CASSSGEEKLFF. DNA of the CDR3: TGCGCCAGCAGCTCGGGAGAAGAAAAACTGTTTTTT.

Written as DNA, the CDR3 is TGTGCCAGTGCGCGCGGCTATGGCTACACCTTC. Protein: CASARGYGYTF. The chain employs TRBV19 and TRBJ1-2; D unclear. The V gene lost 8 bases and the J gene lost 4 bases, with 8 bases spanning the gap. CDR1 and CDR2 from the germline V gene are LNHDA and SQIVND (reference sequence). This CDR3 is built from 11 residues.

V gene TRBV6-1 combines with J gene TRBJ2-1; 8 bases fit TRBD1. In germline, CDR1 is MNHNS, CDR2 SASEGT. This CDR3 is built from 15 residues. With 8 bases clipped from V and 2 bases from J, the junction kept 8 bases outside the gene matches. This CDR3 reads CASRAAGGPYNEQFF. The CDR3 DNA reads TGTGCCAGCCGAGCAGCAGGGGGCCCCTACAATGAGCAGTTCTTC.

The chain recombines TRBV5-1 with TRBJ2-7; TRBD1 aligns across 7 bases. Germline V lookup: CDR1 SGHRS, CDR2 YFSETQ. V gave up 4 bases and J gave up 6 bases; unmatched junction bases: 13. The CDR3 runs to 15 residues. CDR3 DNA sequence: TGCGCCAGCAGCATAGAGGGGGCACCTCGACTCGAGCAGTACTTC. The encoded protein is CASSIEGAPRLEQYF.

With regard to this clone: Compared with germline, one end of the junction differs, possibly owing to a read error. J is TRBJ1-5 and V is TRBV6-4, with D possibly matching TRBD1 (6 bases). Germline V gene lookup returns CDR1 MRHNA and CDR2 SNTAGT. This CDR3 is built from 18 residues. CDR3 in amino acids: CASSYSTSYRVRNQPQHF. The CDR3 region has the DNA TGTGCCAGCAGTTACTCGACAAGCTACAGGGTACGCAATCAGCCCCAGCATTTT.

The chain has TRBV4-3 and TRBJ2-7; tentatively, D is TRBD2 (5 bases). Trimming removed 4 bases from V and 3 bases from J, with 19 bases in between. CDR1 LGHNA and CDR2 YSLEER come from the germline V gene. This CDR3 is built from 16 residues. The CDR3 reads CASSLSLAGPLYEQYF. CDR3 nucleotides: TGCGCCAGCAGCCTTTCCTTGGCGGGTCCCCTCTACGAGCAGTACTTC.